This is a list of T cell receptor beta chains from one sample in a study of early T cells in non-severe SARS-CoV-2 infection. TCRdb reprocessed the 5' RACE reads with MiXCR, giving one entry per CDR3 protein. The data contain about 64,000 distinct CDR3 sequences, over 4.5% of them singletons. Sequencing was carried out using whole blood. These receptors all stem from an adult who was a healthcare worker with PCR-confirmed SARS-CoV-2 infection or an uninfected control (not recorded which). CDR3s include the opening cysteine and the closing phenylalanine or tryptophan. D genes are given only for firm matches. Not all rows give a size; the values are once, few, many and, for expanded clones, a class.

TRBJ2-7	TRBV3-1	TRBD1	13	few	TGTGCCAGCAGCCGGGACAGTGAAGCCGAGCAGTACTTC	CASSRDSEAEQYF
TRBJ2-1	TRBV10-2	TRBD2	15	many	TGCGCCAGCAGACTAGCGGCTGGGTCCTACAATGAGCAGTTCTTC	CASRLAAGSYNEQFF
TRBJ2-7	TRBV5-1	-	15	many	TGCGCCAGCAGCTTGGCCCGGGGGAGCCGGGTCGAGCAGTACTTC	CASSLARGSRVEQYF
TRBJ2-5	TRBV4-2	-	14	many	TGTGCCAGCAGCCCCTTTGGGGTAGAAGAGACCCAGTACTTC	CASSPFGVEETQYF
TRBJ2-5	TRBV7-3	-	13	many	TGTGCCAGCAGCTACACAGCGTCGGAGACCCAGTACTTC	CASSYTASETQYF
TRBJ2-7	TRBV20-1	-	14	many	TGCAGTGCTAGAGATGGTGGGAGAGGGCCCGAGCAGTACTTC	CSARDGGRGPEQYF
TRBJ2-7	TRBV3-1	-	12	many	TGTGCCAGCAGAAGTCCTGGTGAGGAGCAGTACTTC	CASRSPGEEQYF
TRBJ1-2	TRBV7-2	-	14	-	TGTGCCACACTTGCTTACGACGTTACCTATGGCTACACCTTC	CATLAYDVTYGYTF
TRBJ2-3	TRBV4-1	TRBD1	14	many	TGCGCCAGCAGCCAAGGGGGACAGGTCGATACGCAGTATTTT	CASSQGGQVDTQYF
TRBJ2-7	TRBV20-1	TRBD1	13	-	TGCAGTGCTGACCAGGGGGCGGGATACGAGCAGTACTTC	CSADQGAGYEQYF
TRBJ2-1	TRBV24-1	TRBD1	15	many	TGTGCCACCAGTGATTCAGGGGGCTCCTACAATGAGCAGTTCTTC	CATSDSGGSYNEQFF
TRBJ2-7	TRBV7-2	TRBD1	15	few	TGTGCCAGCAGCTTTGTCGCAGGGGGCTTCTACGAGCAGTACTTC	CASSFVAGGFYEQYF
TRBJ2-7	TRBV20-1	TRBD1	14	few	TGCAGTGCTAGAGTTCCAGGGGGCTCAGGCGAGCAGTACTTC	CSARVPGGSGEQYF
TRBJ1-2	TRBV4-2	-	14	few	TGTGCCAGCAGCCAAGAACAGGGACCGAGCGGCTACACCTTC	CASSQEQGPSGYTF
TRBJ2-3	TRBV5-6	-	15	many	TGTGCCAGCAGCCTCGGTCCCACGAGCACAGATACGCAGTATTTT	CASSLGPTSTDTQYF
TRBJ2-1	TRBV2	-	14	few	TGTGCCAGCAGTGGCGGGACCTACTACAATGAGCAGTTCTTC	CASSGGTYYNEQFF
TRBJ2-7	TRBV7-8	-	14	-	TGTGCCAGCAGCTTGCGTATCACATCCTACGAGCAGTACTTC	CASSLRITSYEQYF
TRBJ2-1	TRBV4-2	-	13	many	TGTGCCAGCAGCCACAAAAGGGGTGATGAGCAGTTCTTC	CASSHKRGDEQFF
TRBJ2-2	TRBV5-1	TRBD2	15	few	TGCGCCAGCAGCCGGGGACTAGCCACCACCGGGGAGCTGTTTTTT	CASSRGLATTGELFF
TRBJ2-7	TRBV7-2	-	15	many	TGTGCCAGCACCCGAGGGGGGCAGGGAACCTACGAGCAGTACTTC	CASTRGGQGTYEQYF
TRBJ2-5	TRBV21-1	-	14	-	TGTGCCAGCAGCAAAGGTGGAAGGGTGGTGACCCAGTACTTC	CASSKGGRVVTQYF
TRBJ2-2	TRBV19	-	15	few	TGTGCCAGTAGTACGATCAGGGTGAACACCGGGGAGCTGTTTTTT	CASSTIRVNTGELFF
TRBJ1-4	TRBV27	TRBD1	14	many	TGTGCCAGCAGTTTAGGGCAGGGGGCCGGTAGACTGTTTTTT	CASSLGQGAGRLFF
TRBJ1-6	TRBV20-1	TRBD1	14	few	TGCAGTGCTAGGGTGCCGGGACAGAATTCACCCCTCCACTTT	CSARVPGQNSPLHF
TRBJ2-3	TRBV6-6	-	13	many	TGTGCCAGCAGATTCCATAGCGGAGATACGCAGTATTTT	CASRFHSGDTQYF
TRBJ1-4	TRBV7-6	-	14	many	TGTGCCAGCAGCCTAGGTTTGGGGGGAGAAGGACTGTTTTTT	CASSLGLGGEGLFF
TRBJ1-5	TRBV20-1	-	13	-	TGCAGTGCTAGAGACTGGGGCAATCAGCCCCAGCATTTT	CSARDWGNQPQHF
TRBJ1-4	TRBV6-5	-	11	many	TGTGCCAGCAGAGAACATGAAAAACTGTTTTTT	CASREHEKLFF
TRBJ1-1	TRBV6-4	-	15	many	TGTGCCAGCGCGCCGTACGGGAACATGAACACTGAAGCTTTCTTT	CASAPYGNMNTEAFF
TRBJ2-2	TRBV9	-	15	-	TGTGCCAGCAGCGTAGTTAAGGGCGGGACCGGGGAGCTGTTTTTT	CASSVVKGGTGELFF